These T cell receptor beta chains were read from a single sample in a study of T cells in Graves' hyperthyroidism and ophthalmopathy. TCRdb re-called the multiplex PCR reads with MiXCR, one entry per CDR3 protein. The sample has fewer than 450,000 distinct CDR3 sequences, around 20% seen once; the top ten hold around 40%. Source material: blood. The receptors originated from a man between 18 and 29 years old with Graves' ophthalmopathy. Both conserved end residues are part of each CDR3. A D gene is named only where the DNA matches it firmly. Rows may omit the clone size; those that give it use once, few, many or a size class.

size	D	J	V	CDR3	DNA
.	TRBD1	TRBJ2-2	TRBV3-1	CASSLLRDRVESGELFF	TGTGCCAGCAGCCTACTCCGGGACAGGGTTGAATCCGGGGAGCTGTTTTTT
many	.	TRBJ1-2	TRBV28	CASSARQTYGYTF	TGTGCCAGCAGTGCCCGACAGACCTATGGCTACACCTTC
many	.	TRBJ1-2	TRBV9	CASSVGSDYGYTF	TGTGCCAGCAGCGTAGGGTCAGACTATGGCTACACCTTC
.	.	TRBJ2-7	TRBV6-1	CASSLPQGGGSYEQYF	TGTGCCAGCAGTCTCCCCCAGGGAGGGGGCTCCTACGAGCAGTACTTC
.	TRBD1	TRBJ1-2	TRBV28	CASSRTGGFPYGYTF	TGTGCCAGCAGTCGGACAGGGGGCTTCCCCTATGGCTACACCTTC
many	TRBD1	TRBJ1-6	TRBV7-3	CASSVGQSYSPLHF	TGTGCCAGCAGCGTGGGACAGTCTTATTCACCCCTCCACTTT
.	.	TRBJ1-2	TRBV5-8	CASSTDLGQNTNYGYTF	TGTGCCAGCAGCACAGACCTTGGACAGAACACTAACTATGGCTACACCTTC
.	.	TRBJ1-1	TRBV6-5	CASSYGQTGTEAFF	TGTGCCAGCAGTTACGGGCAGACGGGGACTGAAGCTTTCTTT
many	.	TRBJ2-7	TRBV18	CASSPGSGYEQYF	TGTGCCAGCAGCCCGGGAAGTGGTTACGAGCAGTACTTC
.	.	TRBJ2-3	TRBV10-2	CASSERAKTSTDTQYF	TGCGCCAGCAGTGAGAGAGCCAAGACTAGCACAGATACGCAGTATTTT
many	TRBD2	TRBJ2-5	TRBV18	CASSVSGAQETQYF	TGTGCCAGCTCCGTAAGCGGGGCCCAAGAGACCCAGTACTTC
.	TRBD1	TRBJ1-6	TRBV7-3	CASSLIGTGENSPLHF	TGTGCCAGCAGCTTAATCGGGACAGGGGAGAATTCACCCCTCCACTTT
few	.	TRBJ1-3	TRBV5-1	CASSRRPTEGDTIYF	TGCGCCAGCAGCCGCCGGCCGACGGAGGGGGACACCATATATTTT
few	TRBD1	TRBJ2-2	TRBV20-1	CSALRTGTRELFF	TGCAGTGCGCTAAGGACAGGGACCCGGGAGCTGTTTTTT
few	.	TRBJ2-3	TRBV4-1	CASSQPPGDTQYF	TGCGCCAGCAGCCAACCCCCGGGAGATACGCAGTATTTT
many	.	TRBJ1-2	TRBV20-1	CSAPKGVDGYGYTF	TGCAGTGCCCCGAAGGGGGTTGATGGCTATGGCTACACCTTC
.	.	TRBJ2-7	TRBV15	CATSRDDRPSYEQYF	TGTGCCACCAGCAGAGACGACAGGCCGTCCTACGAGCAGTACTTC
.	.	TRBJ1-6	TRBV4-2	CASSQDRGFNSPLHF	TGTGCCAGCAGCCAAGATCGGGGGTTTAATTCACCCCTCCACTTT
.	.	TRBJ2-7	TRBV7-9	CASTPLDTQQYF	TGTGCCAGCACCCCCTTGGACACCCAGCAGTACTTC
few	TRBD1	TRBJ1-6	TRBV11-2	CASIPGRGKTSSYNSPLHF	TGTGCCAGCATCCCCGGCAGGGGGAAAACTAGCTCCTATAATTCACCCCTCCACTTT
many	TRBD1	TRBJ1-1	TRBV20-1	CSAKGQGRKVDTEAFF	TGCAGTGCAAAAGGACAGGGGAGGAAGGTCGACACTGAAGCTTTCTTT
few	TRBD1	TRBJ2-7	TRBV7-9	CASSSTGGQGTYEQYF	TGTGCCAGCAGCTCCACCGGGGGACAGGGCACCTACGAGCAGTACTTC
.	TRBD1	TRBJ1-4	TRBV28	CASSLDRDHEKLFF	TGTGCCAGCAGTTTGGACAGGGACCATGAAAAACTGTTTTTT
many	.	TRBJ2-3	TRBV7-2	CASSPSGPRRDTQYF	TGTGCCAGCAGCCCAAGCGGCCCCCGTCGGGATACGCAGTATTTT
many	.	TRBJ2-5	TRBV3-1	CASSHRGVQETQYF	TGTGCCAGCAGCCATCGCGGGGTCCAAGAGACCCAGTACTTC
.	TRBD1	TRBJ1-5	TRBV4-2	CASSQRTGEGGNQPQHF	TGTGCCAGCAGCCAAAGGACAGGGGAGGGCGGCAATCAGCCCCAGCATTTT
few	TRBD2	TRBJ2-1	TRBV5-4	CASSFMVSGGADNEQFF	TGTGCCAGCAGCTTTATGGTTAGCGGGGGGGCCGATAATGAGCAGTTCTTC
many	TRBD1	TRBJ2-1	TRBV11-3	CASTNTNGDRGRGEQFF	TGTGCCAGCACCAATACCAATGGGGACAGGGGGCGAGGTGAGCAGTTCTTC
many	.	TRBJ2-3	TRBV7-3	CASGKGPDTQYF	TGTGCCAGCGGAAAGGGACCCGATACGCAGTATTTT
many	TRBD1	TRBJ2-1	TRBV5-1	CASSPRDRGFGEQFF	TGCGCCAGCAGCCCCCGGGACAGGGGGTTCGGTGAGCAGTTCTTC
.	TRBD2	TRBJ2-7	TRBV12-5	CASGLVWDGTSGGPEQYF	TGTGCTAGTGGTTTGGTATGGGACGGGACTAGCGGGGGGCCCGAGCAGTACTTC
.	.	TRBJ1-6	TRBV4-3	CASSQDQEERANSPLHF	TGCGCCAGCAGCCAAGATCAGGAGGAGAGAGCCAATTCACCCCTCCACTTT
few	.	TRBJ2-5	TRBV5-5	CASSRGGAQETQYF	TGTGCCAGCAGCCGAGGGGGGGCCCAAGAGACCCAGTACTTC
.	TRBD2	TRBJ2-3	TRBV12-3/TRBV12-4	CASSSSGRPTDTQYF	TGTGCCAGCAGTTCTAGCGGGAGGCCCACAGATACGCAGTATTTT
many	TRBD1	TRBJ1-2	TRBV6-2/TRBV6-3	CASRRTGTDGYTF	TGTGCCAGCAGACGGACAGGGACGGATGGCTACACCTTC
many	TRBD1	TRBJ1-2	TRBV20-1	CSADRDRDGFNYGYTF	TGCAGTGCTGACCGGGACAGGGATGGGTTTAACTATGGCTACACCTTC
many	.	TRBJ1-6	TRBV27	CASSLLEIASPLHF	TGTGCCAGCAGTTTATTGGAGATTGCTTCACCCCTCCACTTT
many	.	TRBJ1-1	TRBV20-1	CSARDVAGFTEAFF	TGCAGTGCTAGAGATGTGGCCGGTTTTACTGAAGCTTTCTTT
many	TRBD1	TRBJ1-2	TRBV3-1	CASSPRQGNYGYTF	TGTGCCAGCAGCCCGAGACAGGGGAACTATGGCTACACCTTC
many	.	TRBJ2-1	TRBV27	CASTSGTSGANEQFF	TGTGCCAGCACCTCGGGAACGTCAGGGGCCAATGAGCAGTTCTTC
few	TRBD1	TRBJ1-4	TRBV2	CASSQRGRNNEKLFF	TGTGCCAGCAGTCAAAGGGGGCGGAACAATGAAAAACTGTTTTTT
many	.	TRBJ1-6	TRBV3-1	CASSQERNRVDSPLHF	TGTGCCAGCAGCCAAGAGAGGAACAGGGTGGATTCACCCCTCCACTTT
.	.	TRBJ1-5	TRBV29-1	CSVSRGNNQPQHF	TGCAGCGTTAGTCGGGGTAACAATCAGCCCCAGCATTTT
.	.	TRBJ2-7	TRBV18	CASSQEGINYEQYF	TGTGCCAGCTCACAGGAGGGGATAAACTACGAGCAGTACTTC
few	TRBD1	TRBJ1-2	TRBV9	CASSRDRVSYGYTF	TGTGCCAGCAGCAGGGACAGGGTATCCTATGGCTACACCTTC
many	TRBD2	TRBJ2-5	TRBV13	CASSSTSGVETQYF	TGTGCCAGCAGTTCGACTAGCGGGGTAGAGACCCAGTACTTC
.	.	TRBJ1-2	TRBV20-1	CSAIGAYGYTF	TGCAGTGCTATTGGGGCCTATGGCTACACCTTC
.	TRBD1	TRBJ1-5	TRBV27	CASSGTAPPYSNQPQHF	TGTGCCAGCAGTGGGACAGCTCCTCCTTATAGCAATCAGCCCCAGCATTTT
many	.	TRBJ2-3	TRBV12-5	CASGLAGRTDTQYF	TGTGCTAGTGGTTTGGCTGGCCGCACAGATACGCAGTATTTT